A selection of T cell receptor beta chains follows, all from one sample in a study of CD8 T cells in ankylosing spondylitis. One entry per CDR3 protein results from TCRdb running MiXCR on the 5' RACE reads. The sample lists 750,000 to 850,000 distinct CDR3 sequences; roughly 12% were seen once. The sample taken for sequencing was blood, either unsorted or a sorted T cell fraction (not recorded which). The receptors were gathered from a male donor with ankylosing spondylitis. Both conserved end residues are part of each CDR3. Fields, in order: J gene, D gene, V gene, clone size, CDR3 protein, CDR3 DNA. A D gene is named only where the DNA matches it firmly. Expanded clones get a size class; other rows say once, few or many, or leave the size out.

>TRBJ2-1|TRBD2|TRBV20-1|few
CSARDRTSGSRGEQFF
TGCAGTGCTAGAGATCGAACTAGCGGGAGTCGGGGGGAGCAGTTCTTC
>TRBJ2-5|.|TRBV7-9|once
CASNGPSVGETQYF
TGTGCCAGCAACGGGCCCTCCGTCGGGGAGACCCAGTACTTC
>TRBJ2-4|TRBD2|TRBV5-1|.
CASSPGGGKDIQYF
TGCGCCAGCAGCCCGGGAGGGGGGAAGGACATTCAGTACTTC
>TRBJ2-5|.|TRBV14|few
CASSHRWAAEETQYF
TGTGCCAGCAGCCATAGATGGGCAGCAGAAGAGACCCAGTACTTC
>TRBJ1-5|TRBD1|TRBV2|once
CASAGGQGGQPQHF
TGTGCCTCTGCCGGGGGGCAGGGGGGTCAGCCCCAGCATTTT
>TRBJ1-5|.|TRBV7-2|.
CASSLGEARNQPQHF
TGTGCCAGCAGCTTGGGGGAAGCGCGCAATCAGCCCCAGCATTTT
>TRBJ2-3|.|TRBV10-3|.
CAISPAGGTDTQYF
TGTGCCATCAGCCCGGCGGGCGGCACAGATACGCAGTATTTT
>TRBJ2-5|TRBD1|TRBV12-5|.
CASGWTGAETQYF
TGTGCTAGTGGTTGGACAGGAGCCGAGACCCAGTACTTC
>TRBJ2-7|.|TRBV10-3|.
CAIKGPAYEQYF
TGTGCCATAAAAGGGCCAGCCTACGAGCAGTACTTC
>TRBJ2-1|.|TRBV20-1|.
CSAREGAIRYEQFF
TGCAGTGCTAGAGAGGGAGCCATCCGCTATGAGCAGTTCTTC
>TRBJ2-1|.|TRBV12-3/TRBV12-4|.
CASSFRIGGSSYNEQFF
TGTGCCAGCAGTTTCCGCATTGGGGGGAGCTCCTACAATGAGCAGTTCTTC
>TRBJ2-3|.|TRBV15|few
CATSGHGSSTDTQYF
TGTGCCACCAGCGGACACGGTTCTAGCACAGATACGCAGTATTTT
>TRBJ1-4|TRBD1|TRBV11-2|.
CASSSGTGREKLFF
TGTGCCAGCAGCTCCGGGACAGGGCGTGAAAAACTGTTTTTT
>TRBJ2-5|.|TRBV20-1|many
CSAPSPYQETQYF
TGCAGTGCCCCCAGTCCTTATCAAGAGACCCAGTACTTC
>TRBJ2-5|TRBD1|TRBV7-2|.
CASKGAGETQYF
TGTGCCAGCAAGGGGGCCGGCGAGACCCAGTACTTC
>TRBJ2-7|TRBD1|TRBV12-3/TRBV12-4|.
CASSDPGQGTYEQYF
TGTGCCAGCAGTGATCCGGGACAGGGGACCTACGAGCAGTACTTC
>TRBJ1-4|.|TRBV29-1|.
CSVGSRLANEKLFF
TGCAGCGTCGGCAGCAGACTAGCTAATGAAAAACTGTTTTTT
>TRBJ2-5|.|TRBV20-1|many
CSPNRRQQETQYF
TGCAGTCCCAACCGGCGACAGCAAGAGACCCAGTACTTC
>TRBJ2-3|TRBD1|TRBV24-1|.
CATSKGTGGLTDTQYF
TGTGCCACCAGTAAAGGGACAGGTGGGCTAACAGATACGCAGTATTTT
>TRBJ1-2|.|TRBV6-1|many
CASSISPGYGYTF
TGTGCCAGCAGTATATCCCCCGGCTATGGCTACACCTTC
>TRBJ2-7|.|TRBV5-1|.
CASSLVEGAGKREQYF
TGCGCCAGCAGCTTGGTTGAGGGCGCGGGGAAGCGGGAGCAGTACTTC
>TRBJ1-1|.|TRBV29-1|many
CSVKTNMNTEAFF
TGCAGCGTAAAGACGAATATGAACACTGAAGCTTTCTTT
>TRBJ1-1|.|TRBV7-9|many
CASSPRHNTEAFF
TGTGCCAGCAGCCCCAGGCATAACACTGAAGCTTTCTTT
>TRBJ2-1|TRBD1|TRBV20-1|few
CSADRGNEQFF
TGCAGTGCTGACAGGGGGAATGAGCAGTTCTTC
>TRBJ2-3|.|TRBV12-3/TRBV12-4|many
CASSFGDLQADTQYF
TGTGCCAGCAGTTTTGGGGACCTTCAGGCAGATACGCAGTATTTT
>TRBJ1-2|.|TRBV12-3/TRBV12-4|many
CASSPQEDYGYTF
TGTGCCAGCAGTCCACAGGAGGACTATGGCTACACCTTC
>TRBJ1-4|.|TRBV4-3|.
CASSHDQARAAEKLFF
TGCGCCAGCAGCCATGATCAAGCCAGGGCAGCTGAAAAACTGTTTTTT
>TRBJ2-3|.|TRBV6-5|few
CASSYSYVSTDTQYF
TGTGCCAGCAGTTACTCTTACGTGAGCACAGATACGCAGTATTTT
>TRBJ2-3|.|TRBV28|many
CASRYYGDTQYF
TGTGCCAGCAGATACTACGGAGATACGCAGTATTTT
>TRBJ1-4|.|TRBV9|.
CASSIGPPGEKLFF
TGTGCCAGCAGCATAGGACCCCCGGGTGAAAAACTGTTTTTT
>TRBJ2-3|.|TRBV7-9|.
CASTYVGADTQYF
TGTGCCAGCACCTATGTCGGGGCAGATACGCAGTATTTT
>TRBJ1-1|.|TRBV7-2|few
CASSLAGSYTEAFF
TGTGCCAGCAGCTTAGCAGGTTCATACACTGAAGCTTTCTTT
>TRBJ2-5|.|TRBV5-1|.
CASSLMLAEETQYF
TGCGCCAGCAGCTTGATGTTAGCCGAAGAGACCCAGTACTTC
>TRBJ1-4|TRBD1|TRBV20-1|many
CSASPDRVGKLFF
TGCAGTGCATCGCCGGACAGGGTAGGAAAACTGTTTTTT
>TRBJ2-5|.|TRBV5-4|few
CASTPKSGQETQYF
TGTGCCAGCACTCCGAAGTCGGGGCAAGAGACCCAGTACTTC
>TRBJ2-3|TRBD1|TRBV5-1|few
CASSAGTGFEDTQYF
TGCGCCAGCAGCGCCGGGACAGGGTTTGAAGATACGCAGTATTTT
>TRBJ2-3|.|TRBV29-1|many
CSASVRYPTDTQYF
TGCAGCGCCTCAGTGAGGTATCCCACAGATACGCAGTATTTT
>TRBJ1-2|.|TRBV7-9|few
CASSTRGRYGYTF
TGTGCCAGCAGCACCAGGGGAAGATATGGCTACACCTTC
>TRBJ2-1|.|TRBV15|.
CATSKGGEQFF
TGTGCCACCAGCAAAGGGGGTGAGCAGTTCTTC
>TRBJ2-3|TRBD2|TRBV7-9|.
CASSSRLAGTVDTQYF
TGTGCCAGCAGCTCACGACTAGCGGGAACGGTAGATACGCAGTATTTT
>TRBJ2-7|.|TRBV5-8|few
CASSLGTDREQYF
TGTGCCAGCAGCTTGGGGACAGACAGGGAGCAGTACTTC
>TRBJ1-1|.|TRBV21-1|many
CASSKDPHTEAFF
TGTGCCAGCAGCAAAGATCCACACACTGAAGCTTTCTTT
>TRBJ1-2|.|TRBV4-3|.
CASSQESYTLWYGYTF
TGCGCCAGCAGCCAAGAATCGTATACTCTTTGGTATGGCTACACCTTC
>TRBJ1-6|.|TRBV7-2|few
CASSLGGGGNSPLHF
TGTGCCAGCAGCTTAGGCGGGGGGGGTAATTCACCCCTCCACTTT
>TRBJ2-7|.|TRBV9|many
CASSPRLQGVLYEQYF
TGTGCCAGCAGCCCTCGACTACAGGGTGTATTGTACGAGCAGTACTTC